The 21 T cell receptor beta chains below come from one sample, sequenced in a study of blood T cell repertoires in COVID-19. Only in-frame clones appear in the TCRdb table, and some are missing; sequencing was by immunoSEQ multiplex PCR. The sample carries 270,000 or so clones, around 90% recorded once. Sequenced input: peripheral blood. The receptors were gathered from a middle-aged woman who had recovered from COVID-19.

CDR3 coding DNA: TGTGCCAGCAGCCCATGGACAGGGGATGCCTACAATGAGCAGTTCTTC. Its protein is CASSPWTGDAYNEQFF. V is TRBV7-3 and J is TRBJ2-1, with 9 bases that match TRBD1. Trimming cost V 5 bases and J 2 bases; bases outside gene matches: 7. Germline values: CDR1 SGHTA, CDR2 FQGTGA. This CDR3 spans 16 amino acids.

This rearrangement joins TRBV18 to TRBJ2-5; TRBD1 might be the D (5 bases). Trimming shortened V by 11 bases and J by 3 bases, and 13 bases separated the two germline ends. The germline CDR1 and CDR2 sequences are KGHSH and LQKENI. There are 12 residues in the CDR3. The CDR3 DNA reads TGTGCCGGGGCGGTGAGAGAAGAGACCCAGTACTTC. Translating it yields CAGAVREETQYF.

The rearrangement joins TRBV29-1 to TRBJ2-1; tentatively, D is TRBD1 (6 bases). Germline V gene data show CDR1 as SQVTM and CDR2 as ANQGSEA. The CDR3 is 13 amino acids. Trimming removed 6 bases at V and 5 bases at J, with 14 bases between. The chain's CDR3 is CSVDTSGDNEQFF. Written as DNA, the CDR3 is TGCAGCGTCGACACTTCAGGGGACAATGAGCAGTTCTTC.

This sequence joins TRBV10-3 and TRBJ2-2; TRBD2 matches at 9 bases. Losses at the gene ends were 0 bases for V and 6 bases for J; bases not matched to a gene: 5. The CDR3 is 16 amino acids. The germline CDR1 and CDR2 sequences are ENHRY and SYGVKD. The chain's CDR3 is CAISESGGRAAGELFF. CDR3 coding DNA: TGTGCCATCAGTGAGTCCGGCGGGAGGGCAGCCGGGGAGCTGTTTTTT.

The chain joins TRBV11-3 to TRBJ2-5; 12 bases align to TRBD1. This CDR3 has 15 residues. Germline V gene sequence: CDR1 SGHNT, CDR2 YENEEA. V shed 4 bases, J shed 4 bases, and the junction held 4 bases outside the gene matches. CDR3 bases: TGTGCCAGCAGCTCGGGACAGGGGGCAGGAGAGACCCAGTACTTC. This encodes CASSSGQGAGETQYF.

V is TRBV6-5 and J is TRBJ1-5; D gene uncertain. CDR1 and CDR2 (germline): MNHEY, SVGAGI. Trimming took off 5 bases at V and 6 bases at J, with 14 bases between the two ends. This CDR3 region has 14 residues. CDR3 sequence reads: CASSPRARGQPQHF. The CDR3 DNA reads as TGTGCCAGCAGTCCCCGGGCCCGGGGTCAGCCCCAGCATTTT.

In the case of this clone: The junction departs from germline at one end; a sequencing error may be responsible. The rearrangement links TRBV7-9 to TRBJ2-5; 8 positions agree with TRBD1. The CDR3 has 15 residues. Germline CDR1 SEHNR, CDR2 FQNEAQ (reference sequence). The CDR3 loop reads CASNLGQGHQETQYF. In nucleotides, the CDR3 is TGTGCCAGCAACTTAGGACAGGGCCATCAAGAGACCCAGTACTTC.

The chain is built from TRBV19 and TRBJ1-2; 9 nucleotides match TRBD1. The germline V gene encodes CDR1 LNHDA and CDR2 SQIVND (reference sequence). V trimming: 6 bases; J trimming: 5 bases; junction bases outside the gene matches: 7. The CDR3 is 14 residues long. The CDR3 coding sequence is TGTGCCAGTAGCCCCCCGGACAGGGGATATGGCTACACCTTC. Protein sequence: CASSPPDRGYGYTF.

This clone was seen just once. The chain carries TRBV7-9 and TRBJ2-4; D perhaps matches TRBD2 (6 bases). The germline V and J ends were trimmed by 5 bases and 0 bases, with 11 bases remaining between them. Germline V gives CDR1 SEHNR, CDR2 FQNEAQ (reference sequence). The CDR3 runs to 15 residues. In DNA form, the CDR3 reads TGTGCCAGCAGCCAACGGGGGTTAGCCAAAAACATTCAGTACTTC. Protein: CASSQRGLAKNIQYF.

The chain is built from TRBV10-3 and TRBJ2-3; tentative D call: TRBD2 (6 bases). Germline loops: CDR1 ENHRY, CDR2 SYGVKD. This CDR3 region has 17 residues. V lost 0 bases and J 5 bases, leaving 18 bases between the germline ends. CDR3: CAISESGRDWREDTQYF. As DNA, the CDR3 is TGTGCCATCAGTGAGTCGGGTAGGGACTGGCGGGAAGATACGCAGTATTTT.

This clone occurred once. The chain recombines TRBV18 with TRBJ2-1, with 7 bases fitting TRBD2. With 4 bases clipped from V and 3 bases from J, the junction kept 9 bases outside the gene matches. This CDR3 is 16 amino acids long. Germline lookup yields CDR1 KGHSH and CDR2 LQKENI. The CDR3 DNA reads as TGTGCCAGCTCACTATCGACTAGCACTAACTACAATGAGCAGTTCTTC. It is translated as CASSLSTSTNYNEQFF.

V and J are TRBV3-1 (or the pseudogene TRBV3-2) and TRBJ2-5; 11 bases align to TRBD2. The CDR3 is 15 amino acids. The germline CDR1 and CDR2 sequences are LGHDT and YNNKEL (reference sequence). V lost 1 base to trimming and J lost 2 bases; unmatched junction nucleotides: 0. In nucleotides, the CDR3 is TGTGCCAGCAGCCAAGGGACTAGCGGGCAAGAGACCCAGTACTTC. Translation: CASSQGTSGQETQYF.

The chain uses TRBV19 and TRBJ2-6, with no clear D. Trimming took off 3 bases at V and 4 bases at J, with 19 bases between the two ends. The CDR3 contains 18 residues. Germline lookup yields CDR1 LNHDA and CDR2 SQIVND (reference sequence). CDR3 in DNA: TGTGCCAGTAGTATCCCGTGGCAGGCTACCTCCGGGGCCAACGTCCTGACTTTC. Translated: CASSIPWQATSGANVLTF.

The CDR3 loop is CSASRTSGPQQFF. CDR3 in DNA: TGCAGTGCTAGTCGGACTAGCGGGCCTCAGCAGTTCTTC. The chain has TRBV20-1 and TRBJ2-1, with 11 bases matching TRBD2. V lost 3 bases, J lost 11 bases, and 6 bases stayed unmatched. There are 13 residues in the CDR3. Germline V lookup: CDR1 DFQATT, CDR2 SNEGSKA (reference sequence).

This clone was observed a single time. Mismatch with germline at one junction end may stem from a read error. CDR3 nucleotides: TGTGCCAGCCCACCCAACAGGGGGCAAGATACGCAGTATTTT. It translates to CASPPNRGQDTQYF. This chain joins TRBV18 and TRBJ2-3, with 9 bases that match TRBD1. The germline CDR1 and CDR2 sequences are KGHSH and LQKENI. This CDR3 spans 14 amino acids. Looking up the rest from reference TRBV18 and TRBJ2-3 gives the full variable domain: NAGVMQNPRHLVRRRGQEARLRCSPMKGHSHVYWYRQLPEEGLKFMVYLQKENIIDESGMPKERFSAEFPKEGPSILRIQQVVRGDSAAYFCASPPNRGQDTQYFGPGTRLTVL.

The J gene is TRBJ1-1, the V gene TRBV14; 7 bases map to TRBD1. The CDR3 spans 17 residues. Trimming took 4 bases from V and 3 from J; bases not matched to a gene: 14. The germline V gene encodes CDR1 SGHDN and CDR2 FVKESK. CDR3 sequence (DNA): TGTGCCAGCAGCCCGGAAGGGCAGGGGGAATATTACACTGAAGCTTTCTTT. Its protein is CASSPEGQGEYYTEAFF.

The chain employs TRBV30 and TRBJ2-5; 11 bases are shared with TRBD2. J gave up 5 bases and V 1 base, and 9 bases lay outside the gene matches. Germline V gene sequence: CDR1 GTSNPN, CDR2 SVGIG (reference sequence). CDR3 length: 16 amino acids. Here the CDR3 reads CAWSGVAGGPQETQYF. The CDR3, as DNA: TGTGCCTGGAGTGGGGTAGCGGGAGGGCCGCAGGAGACCCAGTACTTC.

The chain recombines TRBV7-2 with TRBJ1-4; 8 nucleotides match TRBD1. Looked up from germline, CDR1 is SGHTA and CDR2 is FQGNSA. V was clipped by 5 bases and J by 7 bases; unmatched bases: 6. The CDR3 has 14 residues. CDR3 amino acids: CASSAQGASEKLFF. Here the CDR3 DNA reads TGTGCCAGCAGCGCCCAGGGGGCGTCTGAAAAACTGTTTTTT.

The chain employs TRBV11-2 and TRBJ2-1; possibly TRBD1 for D (5 bases). V lost 0 bases to trimming and J lost 10 bases, with 13 bases between them. Germline CDR1 and CDR2: SGHAT and FQNNGV. This CDR3 comprises 14 residues. CDR3 loop: CASSLDPTGKEQFF. CDR3 DNA: TGTGCCAGCAGCTTAGATCCTACAGGCAAGGAGCAGTTCTTC.

The rearrangement uses TRBV6-2 or TRBV6-3 and TRBJ2-1, with 13 bases lining up with TRBD2. The V and J ends lost 1 base and 7 bases, in that order; junction bases with no gene match: 16. The CDR3 spans 20 residues. CDR1 is MNHEY, CDR2 SVGEGT, per germline. In DNA form, the CDR3 reads TGTGCCAGCAGTTACTTTGTGGGGACTAGCGGGGCCCCGGCGTGGAATGAGCAGTTCTTC. Translating gives CASSYFVGTSGAPAWNEQFF.

This chain joins TRBV6-6 and TRBJ1-1; tentatively, D is TRBD1 (6 bases). Germline CDR1 MNHNY, CDR2 SVGAGI (reference sequence). The germline V and J ends were trimmed by 5 bases and 6 bases, with 10 bases remaining between them. This CDR3 spans 12 amino acids. DNA of the CDR3: TGTGCCAGCAGTCTCACAGGGTCTGAAGCTTTCTTT. This translates into CASSLTGSEAFF.